These 25 T cell receptor beta chains were sequenced from one sample in a study of blood T cell repertoires in COVID-19 (TCRdb year 2020). Preparation of the library involved the immunoSEQ multiplex PCR assay. In TCRdb, the immuneACCESS table is reduced to in-frame sequences with V and J assigned. These tables do not hold every clone; where another copy was compared, an unresolved V gene accounts for under half, and the others remain unexplained. The sample table shows about 290,000 clones, and around four fifths are seen once. 4.1% of the sample belongs to the ten largest clones. Sequenced material: peripheral blood. The source of these receptors is a woman aged 45 to 65 with active or convalescent COVID-19.

V is TRBV23-1 and J is TRBJ1-4; possible D gene TRBD1, 5 bases. TRBV23-1 is known as an ORF, though its function is uncertain. The CDR3 covers 17 residues. V was pared by 0 bases and J by 6 bases, with 17 bases between. CDR3 residues: CASSQSGGPPGDEKLFF. Here the CDR3 DNA reads TGCGCCAGCAGTCAATCCGGGGGACCTCCGGGAGATGAAAAACTGTTTTTT.

For this clone: At the DNA level, this CDR3 is encoded by other sequences in the same sample as well. In DNA form, the CDR3 reads TGTGCCAGTAGCCGTGGACTAGTCTACGAGCAGTACTTC. It is translated as CASSRGLVYEQYF. This rearrangement joins TRBV19 to TRBJ2-7; 7 bases agree with TRBD2. V trimming: 6 bases; J trimming: 3 bases; junction bases outside the gene matches: 5. The CDR3 loop spans 13 amino acids. Germline V gene sequence: CDR1 LNHDA, CDR2 SQIVND (reference sequence).

Worth noting for this clone: This sample includes further DNA sequences coding for the same CDR3. The CDR3 sequence: CASSLSLAGSYNEQFF. The CDR3 DNA sequence: TGTGCCAGCAGCTTGAGCCTAGCGGGCTCCTACAATGAGCAGTTCTTC. V usage is TRBV7-9 and J usage is TRBJ2-1, with 8 bases matching TRBD2. The CDR3 contains 16 residues. V lost 3 bases, J lost 0 bases, and 4 bases stayed unmatched. Germline V lookup: CDR1 SEHNR, CDR2 FQNEAQ (reference sequence).

The V call is TRBV2, the J call TRBJ1-4; the D is unclear. The V end was cut by 5 bases, the J end by 10 bases, with 20 bases between. The CDR3 consists of 15 residues. Germline values: CDR1 SNHLY, CDR2 FYNNEI. CDR3 DNA: TGTGCCAGCAGTTTCGGGTCCGAGTCGTTAGGAAAACTGTTTTTT. Its translation: CASSFGSESLGKLFF.

The rearrangement uses TRBV7-2 and TRBJ2-1; TRBD2 aligns across 13 bases. Per germline, CDR1 SGHTA and CDR2 FQGNSA. Trimming took 6 bases from V and 6 from J; bases not matched to a gene: 8. The CDR3 totals 16 residues. CDR3 in amino acids: CASSSPLAGGPNEQFF. The CDR3 DNA sequence: TGTGCCAGCAGTTCACCACTAGCGGGAGGGCCCAATGAGCAGTTCTTC.

The rearrangement links TRBV19 to TRBJ2-2; D uncertain. V was shortened by 6 bases and J by 0 bases, with 5 bases between the two germline ends. This CDR3 spans 13 amino acids. Germline assignment: CDR1 LNHDA and CDR2 SQIVND (reference sequence). The CDR3 DNA is TGTGCCAGTAGCTTCCCGAACACCGGGGAGCTGTTTTTT. As protein: CASSFPNTGELFF.

The chain couples TRBV28 to TRBJ1-6, with D hard to call. The CDR3 has 14 amino acids. Per the germline V gene, CDR1 is MDHEN and CDR2 is SYDVKM. Trimming removed 2 bases at V and 6 bases at J, with 8 bases between. Here the CDR3 reads CASSLRRFNSPLHF. Written as DNA, the CDR3 is TGTGCCAGCAGTTTACGCCGGTTTAATTCACCCCTCCACTTT.

The CDR3 DNA is TGCGCCAGCAGCTTAGACAGGCAGCCGACTGGAAACACCATATATTTT. Protein: CASSLDRQPTGNTIYF. The chain combines TRBV5-1 with TRBJ1-3, with a tentative D call TRBD1 (6 bases). The germline V and J ends were trimmed by 2 bases and 2 bases, with 14 bases remaining between them. CDR3 length equals 16 residues. Germline V gene sequence: CDR1 SGHRS, CDR2 YFSETQ. The entire variable domain, with the rest obtained from reference TRBV5-1 and TRBJ1-3, is as follows: KAGVTQTPRYLIKTRGQQVTLSCSPISGHRSVSWYQQTPGQGLQFLFEYFSETQRNKGNFPGRFSGRQFSNSRSEMNVSTLELGDSALYLCASSLDRQPTGNTIYFGEGSWLTVV.

This clone was detected only once. V and J are TRBV11-2 and TRBJ2-7; perhaps TRBD2 as D (6 bases). The CDR3 covers 16 residues. Per germline, CDR1 SGHAT and CDR2 FQNNGV. The ends were cut back, 1 base at V and 3 bases at J, with 16 bases in the middle. The CDR3 sequence: CASSLGRGRGYYEQYF. The CDR3 coding sequence is TGTGCCAGCAGCTTAGGGCGAGGGCGGGGATACTACGAGCAGTACTTC.

This chain links TRBV5-1 with TRBJ2-1, with 11 bases matching TRBD2. The junction had 5 bases not matched to a gene; V was cut back by 0 bases and J by 9 bases. There are 15 residues in the CDR3. From germline, CDR1 is SGHRS and CDR2 YFSETQ. The CDR3 sequence: CASSLVAGGPGEQFF. Written as DNA, the CDR3 is TGCGCCAGCAGCTTGGTAGCGGGGGGGCCTGGTGAGCAGTTCTTC.

This rearrangement joins TRBV19 to TRBJ2-5; possible D gene TRBD1, 7 bases. This CDR3 is 14 amino acids long. Deletions cut 7 bases from V and 2 bases from J, with 14 bases between. Germline lookup yields CDR1 LNHDA and CDR2 SQIVND (reference sequence). The CDR3 is CASKRQGGQETQYF. The DNA for the CDR3 is TGTGCCAGTAAAAGACAGGGAGGACAAGAGACCCAGTACTTC.

As DNA, the CDR3 is TGTGCCAGTAGGACTAGCGGGAGGGCCGGGGAGCTGTTTTTT. Encoded protein: CASRTSGRAGELFF. The gene calls are TRBV19 and TRBJ2-2, with 14 bases aligning to TRBD2. This CDR3 contains 14 residues. The germline gives CDR1 LNHDA, CDR2 SQIVND (reference sequence). The V gene end was trimmed by 6 bases and the J gene end by 6 bases; junction bases not matched to a gene: 0.

The chain uses TRBV28 and TRBJ1-2, with a weak D call TRBD1 (6 bases). The V and J ends lost 6 bases and 3 bases respectively, with 17 bases between them. The CDR3 sequence is 15 residues long. Looked up from germline, CDR1 is MDHEN and CDR2 is SYDVKM. Here the CDR3 DNA reads TGTGCCAGCAGGTCGGCAGGGGCTATGGACTATGGCTACACCTTC. This encodes CASRSAGAMDYGYTF.

The chain has TRBV5-1 and TRBJ2-1, with 7 nucleotides matching TRBD2. Per germline, CDR1 SGHRS and CDR2 YFSETQ. With 7 bases clipped from V and 1 base from J, the junction kept 8 bases outside the gene matches. CDR3 length equals 15 residues. CDR3: CASRIRSGSYNEQFF. CDR3 DNA sequence: TGCGCCAGCCGGATCCGTAGCGGGTCCTACAATGAGCAGTTCTTC. The full variable domain, completed using reference TRBV5-1 and TRBJ2-1, is KAGVTQTPRYLIKTRGQQVTLSCSPISGHRSVSWYQQTPGQGLQFLFEYFSETQRNKGNFPGRFSGRQFSNSRSEMNVSTLELGDSALYLCASRIRSGSYNEQFFGPGTRLTVL.

J is TRBJ2-2 and V is TRBV3-1 (or the pseudogene TRBV3-2); 9 nucleotides agree with TRBD2. CDR3 length equals 18 residues. J gave up 7 bases and V 0 bases, and 12 bases lay outside the gene matches. CDR1 is LGHDT and CDR2 is YNNKEL in the germline V gene (reference sequence). CDR3 in DNA: TGTGCCAGCAGCCAAGACCACCTGGCGGGAGGGCGTGGCGGGGAGCTGTTTTTT. This gives the protein CASSQDHLAGGRGGELFF.

The V call is TRBV11-2, the J call TRBJ2-5, with 13 bases that match TRBD2. The V and J ends lost 1 base and 4 bases, in that order; junction bases with no gene match: 12. This CDR3 has 19 amino acids. Germline lookup yields CDR1 SGHAT and CDR2 FQNNGV. The CDR3 coding sequence is TGTGCCAGCAGCTTAGGGAGGGGTTGGACTAGCGGGAGCTCAGAGACCCAGTACTTC. It encodes CASSLGRGWTSGSSETQYF.

V gene TRBV19 combines with J gene TRBJ2-1; a possible D gene is TRBD1 (6 bases). The CDR3 loop spans 12 amino acids. Per the germline V gene, CDR1 is LNHDA and CDR2 is SQIVND (reference sequence). Trimming pared 7 bases from V and 4 bases from J, leaving 8 bases between. The CDR3 DNA follows: TGTGCCAGTACCCAGGGGTACAATGAGCAGTTCTTC. Translated, it gives CASTQGYNEQFF. Full variable domain (outside the CDR3, taken from reference TRBV19 and TRBJ2-1): DGGITQSPKYLFRKEGQNVTLSCEQNLNHDAMYWYRQDPGQGLRLIYYSQIVNDFQKGDIAEGYSVSREKKESFPLTVTSAQKNPTAFYLCASTQGYNEQFFGPGTRLTVL.

With regard to this clone: The same CDR3 is also encoded by other DNA sequences in this sample. The V gene is TRBV18, the J gene TRBJ1-2, with D possibly TRBD1 on 5 matching bases. Per the germline V gene, CDR1 is KGHSH and CDR2 is LQKENI. The CDR3 covers 15 residues. The germline V and J ends were trimmed by 0 bases and 0 bases, with 8 bases remaining between them. This CDR3 reads CASSPPGRANYGYTF. In DNA form, the CDR3 reads TGTGCCAGCTCACCACCGGGGCGAGCTAACTATGGCTACACCTTC.

V gene TRBV29-1 combines with J gene TRBJ1-1; 8 nucleotides line up with TRBD1. In germline, CDR1 is SQVTM, CDR2 ANQGSEA. The V and J ends lost 6 bases and 6 bases, in that order; junction bases with no gene match: 3. The CDR3 totals 11 residues. CDR3 in amino acids: CSVDRGAEAFF. In DNA form, the CDR3 reads TGCAGCGTAGACAGGGGCGCTGAAGCTTTCTTT.

The chain employs TRBV27 and TRBJ1-5, with D perhaps TRBD1 (5 bases). V dropped 4 bases and J dropped 7 bases, with 17 bases sitting between them. This CDR3 has 15 residues. Germline V gene data show CDR1 as MNHEY and CDR2 as SMNVEV (reference sequence). The CDR3: CASSSDRDRGQPQHF. As DNA, the CDR3 is TGTGCCAGCAGTTCCGACCGGGACCGGGGGCAGCCCCAGCATTTT.

The V gene is TRBV4-1, the J gene TRBJ2-7, with 12 bases matching TRBD1. Trimming at V came to 3 bases and at J to 5 bases, leaving 8 bases not matched to a gene. Germline V gene sequence: CDR1 MGHRA, CDR2 YSYEKL. The CDR3 consists of 16 residues. The CDR3 sequence is CASSHHPGQGADEQYF. DNA for the CDR3: TGCGCCAGCAGCCACCATCCGGGACAGGGGGCCGACGAGCAGTACTTC.

The chain recombines TRBV24-1 with TRBJ2-6; unclear D gene. Germline V CDR1 and CDR2: KGHDR, SFDVKD. The CDR3 has 19 amino acids. Trimming pared 0 bases from V and 0 bases from J, leaving 14 bases between. As DNA, the CDR3 is TGTGCCACCAGTGATTTGCCCCTGACAAGGTACTCTGGGGCCAACGTCCTGACTTTC. Translating it yields CATSDLPLTRYSGANVLTF.

The sample holds a few counts of this clone. The V gene is TRBV9, the J gene TRBJ1-1; perhaps TRBD1 as D (6 bases). CDR3 length equals 15 residues. Looked up from germline, CDR1 is SGDLS and CDR2 is YYNGEE. The germline V and J ends were trimmed by 0 bases and 4 bases, with 13 bases remaining between them. The CDR3 DNA follows: TGTGCCAGCAGCGTAGGAGCAGGGGAGGGCACTGAAGCTTTCTTT. It encodes CASSVGAGEGTEAFF.

V gene TRBV5-1 combines with J gene TRBJ2-1; the D gene is possibly TRBD2 (5 bases). V was pared by 4 bases and J by 7 bases, with 18 bases between. The germline V gene encodes CDR1 SGHRS and CDR2 YFSETQ. The CDR3 is 15 residues long. In nucleotides, the CDR3 is TGCGCCAGCAGCAGCAGTCGGACCCGGGGAAATGAGCAGTTCTTC. Amino acid sequence: CASSSSRTRGNEQFF.

The rearrangement joins TRBV30 to TRBJ2-3, with 11 bases identical to TRBD2. The CDR3 length is 17 residues. Trimming cost V 1 base and J 0 bases; bases outside gene matches: 6. Germline V CDR1 and CDR2: GTSNPN, SVGIG (reference sequence). The CDR3 spells CAWSELAGGRSTDTQYF. The CDR3, as DNA: TGTGCCTGGAGTGAGCTAGCGGGAGGCCGGAGCACAGATACGCAGTATTTT.